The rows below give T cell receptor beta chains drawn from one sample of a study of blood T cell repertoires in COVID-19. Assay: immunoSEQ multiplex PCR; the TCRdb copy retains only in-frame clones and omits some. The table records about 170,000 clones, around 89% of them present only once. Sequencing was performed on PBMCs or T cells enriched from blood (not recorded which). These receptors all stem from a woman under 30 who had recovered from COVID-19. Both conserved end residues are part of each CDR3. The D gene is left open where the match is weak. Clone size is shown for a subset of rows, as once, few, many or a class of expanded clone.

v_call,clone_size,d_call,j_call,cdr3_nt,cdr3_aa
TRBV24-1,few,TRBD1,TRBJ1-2,TGTGCCACCAGTGGCGCCTTGGGACAGCACTATGGCTACACCTTC,CATSGALGQHYGYTF
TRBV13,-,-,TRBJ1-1,TGTGCCAGCAGCTCAGGGCTAACGGGCACTGAAGCTTTCTTT,CASSSGLTGTEAFF
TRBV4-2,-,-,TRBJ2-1,TGTGCCAGCAGCTCACCCCCCGGGTCTTTCAATGAGCAGTTCTTC,CASSSPPGSFNEQFF
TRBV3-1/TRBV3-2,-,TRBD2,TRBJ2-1,TGTGCCAGCAGCCAACCCCGGGGGACTACCGCCTACCACAATGAGCAGTTCTTC,CASSQPRGTTAYHNEQFF
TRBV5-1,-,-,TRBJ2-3,TGCGCCAGCAGCTTGGGCGCTAGCGACCGCACAGATACGCAGTATTTT,CASSLGASDRTDTQYF
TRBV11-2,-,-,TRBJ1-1,TGTGCCAGCAGCTTATCCCGTGTTTCGAACACTGAAGCTTTCTTT,CASSLSRVSNTEAFF
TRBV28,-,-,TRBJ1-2,TGTGCCAGCAGAGACAGTAACTATGGCTACACCTTC,CASRDSNYGYTF
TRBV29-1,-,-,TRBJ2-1,TGCAGCATCACCGGGACATACTACAATGAGCAGTTCTTC,CSITGTYYNEQFF
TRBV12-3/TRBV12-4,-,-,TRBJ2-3,TGTGCCAGCAGCCCAGTATCCCCAGATACGCAGTATTTT,CASSPVSPDTQYF
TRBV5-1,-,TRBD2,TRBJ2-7,TGCGCCAGCAGCCCGGTGACTAGCGGGAGTTACGAGCAGTACTTC,CASSPVTSGSYEQYF
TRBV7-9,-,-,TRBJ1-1,TGTGCCAGCAGCTTAGACGGCGGGGGCGCGGGGAACACTGAAGCTTTCTTT,CASSLDGGGAGNTEAFF
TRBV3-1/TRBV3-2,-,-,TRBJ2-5,TGTGCCAGCAGCCAAGACCCCAGACAAGAGACCCAGTACTTC,CASSQDPRQETQYF
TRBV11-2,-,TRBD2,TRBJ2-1,TGTGCCAGCAGCTTCCTAGTGAGGTCGCGGGGGAATGAGCAGTTCTTC,CASSFLVRSRGNEQFF
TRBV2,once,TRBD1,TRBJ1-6,TGTGCCAGCAGTGGGCGGGACAGGGCTAATTCACCCCTCCACTTT,CASSGRDRANSPLHF
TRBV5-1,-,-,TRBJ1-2,TGCGCCAGCAGATCCTTCAGACAGACAGCTAACTATGGCTACACCTTC,CASRSFRQTANYGYTF
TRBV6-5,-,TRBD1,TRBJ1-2,TGTGCCAGCAGTAACACAGGGGCCCATGGCTACACCTTC,CASSNTGAHGYTF
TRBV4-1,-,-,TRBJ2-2,TGCGCCAGCAGCCCCACCCACATCACCGGGGAGCTGTTTTTT,CASSPTHITGELFF
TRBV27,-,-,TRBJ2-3,TGTGCCAGCAGTTTGCGCCCGACAGGCTTTGCGACAGATACGCAGTATTTT,CASSLRPTGFATDTQYF
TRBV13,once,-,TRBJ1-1,TGTGCCAGCAGCTTCGCCGGGTCGAGGACTGAAGCTTTCTTT,CASSFAGSRTEAFF
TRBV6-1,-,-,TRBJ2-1,TGTGCCAGCAGTGAAGACAACTACAATGAGCAGTTCTTC,CASSEDNYNEQFF
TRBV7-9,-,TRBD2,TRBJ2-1,TGTGCCAGCAGCTCGAGCGATATGGGACTAGCTTTCGATGAGCAGTTCTTC,CASSSSDMGLAFDEQFF
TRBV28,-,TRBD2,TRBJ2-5,TGTGCCAGCAGAGGACTAGCGGGAGTAACCCAGTACTTC,CASRGLAGVTQYF
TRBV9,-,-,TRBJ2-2,TGTGCCAGCAGCGTATCGACAGTAGATACTGGGGAGCTGTTTTTT,CASSVSTVDTGELFF
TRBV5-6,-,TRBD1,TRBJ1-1,TGTGCCAGCAGCCCTCAGTGGGACAGAGGAACAGCTGAAGCTTTCTTT,CASSPQWDRGTAEAFF
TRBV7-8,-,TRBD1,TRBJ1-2,TGTGCCAGCAGCCCCCACGGATCGGGACAGGGCATCGGGTATGGCTACACCTTC,CASSPHGSGQGIGYGYTF
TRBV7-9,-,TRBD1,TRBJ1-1,TGTGCCAGCAGCTTGGGGACAGGGTACACTGAAGCTTTCTTT,CASSLGTGYTEAFF
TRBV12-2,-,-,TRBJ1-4,TGTGCAAGTCGTCTCAGCGGGCCGCCAACTAATGAAAAACTGTTTTTT,CASRLSGPPTNEKLFF
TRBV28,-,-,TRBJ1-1,TGTGCCAGCAGTCCCCCCAGGGGCCTCACTGAAGCTTTCTTT,CASSPPRGLTEAFF
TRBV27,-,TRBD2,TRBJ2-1,TGTGCCAGCAGTGTTAGCGGGAGACCTTACAATGAGCAGTTCTTC,CASSVSGRPYNEQFF
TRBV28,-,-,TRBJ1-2,TGTGCCAGCAGAGAGTCCAGGGGCGGCTATGGCTACACCTTC,CASRESRGGYGYTF
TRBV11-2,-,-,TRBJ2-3,TGTGCCAGCAGCTTAGGGGCCTCCACAGATACGCAGTATTTT,CASSLGASTDTQYF
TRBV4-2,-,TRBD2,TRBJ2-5,TGTGCCAGCAGGGCTAGCGGGGCGGAGACCCAGTACTTC,CASRASGAETQYF
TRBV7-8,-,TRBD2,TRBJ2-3,TGTGCCAGCAGCTTAGGACTAGCTACAGATACGCAGTATTTT,CASSLGLATDTQYF
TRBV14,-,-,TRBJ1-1,TGTGCCAGCAGCCAAGTAGATACTGAAGCTTTCTTT,CASSQVDTEAFF
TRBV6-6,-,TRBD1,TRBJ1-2,TGTGCCAGCAGTTACGGGGGACAGGCGCCATCCTATGGCTACACCTTC,CASSYGGQAPSYGYTF